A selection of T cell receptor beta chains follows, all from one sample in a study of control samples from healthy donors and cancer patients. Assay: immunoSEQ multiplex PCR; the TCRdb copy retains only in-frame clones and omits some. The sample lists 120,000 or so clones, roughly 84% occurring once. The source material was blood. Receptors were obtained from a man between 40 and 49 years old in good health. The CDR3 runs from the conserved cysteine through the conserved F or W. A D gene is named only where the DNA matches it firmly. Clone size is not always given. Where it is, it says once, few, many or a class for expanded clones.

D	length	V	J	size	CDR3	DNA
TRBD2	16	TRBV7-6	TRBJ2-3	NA	CASSLPGGAGGDTQYF	TGTGCCAGCAGCTTACCCGGGGGGGCGGGTGGAGATACGCAGTATTTT
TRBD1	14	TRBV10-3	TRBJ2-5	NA	CAIRKTGGRETQYF	TGTGCCATCAGGAAGACAGGGGGGCGAGAGACCCAGTACTTC
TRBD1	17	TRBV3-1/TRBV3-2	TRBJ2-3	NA	CASSQGRLRGHTDTQYF	TGTGCCAGCAGCCAAGGCCGACTGAGGGGGCACACAGATACGCAGTATTTT
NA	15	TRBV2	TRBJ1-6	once	CASSYTQGNNSPLHF	TGTGCCAGCAGTTATACACAGGGCAATAATTCACCCCTCCACTTT
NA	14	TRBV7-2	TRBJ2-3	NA	CASSLGMYADTQYF	TGTGCCAGCAGCTTAGGGATGTACGCAGATACGCAGTATTTT
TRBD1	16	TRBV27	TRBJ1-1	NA	CASSLYEGATNTEAFF	TGTGCCAGCAGTTTATATGAGGGGGCGACGAACACTGAAGCTTTCTTT
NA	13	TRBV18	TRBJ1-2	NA	CASSPLEVEGYTF	TGTGCCAGCTCACCACTGGAGGTGGAAGGCTACACCTTC
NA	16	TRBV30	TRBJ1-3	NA	CAWSVGGISSGNTIYF	TGTGCCTGGAGTGTGGGGGGAATTAGCTCTGGAAACACCATATATTTT
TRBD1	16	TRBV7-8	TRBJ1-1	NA	CASSSKQGAPAPEAFF	TGTGCCAGCAGCTCGAAACAGGGGGCGCCAGCCCCGGAAGCTTTCTTT
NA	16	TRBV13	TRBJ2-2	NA	CASSPQDSANTGELFF	TGTGCCAGCAGCCCCCAGGACAGCGCGAACACCGGGGAGCTGTTTTTT
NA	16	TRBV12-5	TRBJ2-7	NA	CASGLVLGTGSYEQYF	TGTGCTAGTGGTTTGGTATTAGGAACAGGATCCTACGAGCAGTACTTC
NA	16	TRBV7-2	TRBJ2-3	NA	CASSLAAVGDRDTQYF	TGTGCCAGCAGCTTAGCGGCTGTCGGGGACCGTGATACGCAGTATTTT
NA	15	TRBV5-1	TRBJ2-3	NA	CASSTKGGNTDTQYF	TGCGCCAGCTCCACCAAGGGGGGCAACACAGATACGCAGTATTTT
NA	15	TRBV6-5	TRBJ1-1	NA	CASSYSAIANTEAFF	TGTGCCAGCAGTTACTCCGCTATCGCGAACACTGAAGCTTTCTTT
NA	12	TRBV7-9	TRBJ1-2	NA	CASSSYSDGYTF	TGTGCCAGCAGCTCCTACTCGGATGGCTACACCTTC
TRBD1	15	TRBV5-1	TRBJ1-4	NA	CASSLLTGSNEKLFF	TGCGCCAGCAGCCTACTGACAGGGTCTAATGAAAAACTGTTTTTT
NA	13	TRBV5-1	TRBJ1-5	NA	CASSWSGAGPQHF	TGCGCCAGCAGCTGGAGTGGTGCAGGGCCCCAGCATTTT
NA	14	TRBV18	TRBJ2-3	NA	CASSPLPGADTQYF	TGTGCCAGCTCACCGCTCCCGGGGGCAGATACGCAGTATTTT
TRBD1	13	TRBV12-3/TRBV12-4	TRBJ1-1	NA	CASSRQGNTEAFF	TGTGCCAGCAGTAGACAGGGGAACACTGAAGCTTTCTTT
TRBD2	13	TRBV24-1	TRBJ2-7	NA	CATGEAGGYEQYF	TGTGCCACCGGAGAGGCGGGGGGGTACGAGCAGTACTTC
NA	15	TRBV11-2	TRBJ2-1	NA	CASTPVGPIDNEQFF	TGTGCCAGCACCCCAGTCGGACCAATTGACAATGAGCAGTTCTTC
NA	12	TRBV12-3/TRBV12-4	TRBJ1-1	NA	CASSSGGTEAFF	TGTGCCAGCAGTTCGGGAGGTACTGAAGCTTTCTTT
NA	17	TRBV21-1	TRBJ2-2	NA	CASSKAAAGDHTGELFF	TGTGCCAGCAGCAAAGCGGCAGCGGGGGACCACACCGGGGAGCTGTTTTTT
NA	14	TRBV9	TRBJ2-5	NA	CASSVPDVQETQYF	TGTGCCAGCAGCGTCCCAGACGTACAAGAGACCCAGTACTTC
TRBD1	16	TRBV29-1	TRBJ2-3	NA	CSVLTQGARGTDTQYF	TGCAGCGTCCTTACACAGGGGGCTAGGGGCACAGATACGCAGTATTTT
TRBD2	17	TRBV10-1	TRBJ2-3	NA	CASSGSGGGGARDTQYF	TGCGCCAGCAGCGGCTCAGGAGGCGGGGGGGCAAGAGATACGCAGTATTTT
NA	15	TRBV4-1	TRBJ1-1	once	CASSQDYPPITEAFF	TGCGCCAGCAGCCAAGACTACCCCCCTATTACTGAAGCTTTCTTT
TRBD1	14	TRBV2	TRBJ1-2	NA	CASSPDRGNYGYTF	TGTGCCAGCAGTCCTGACAGGGGAAACTATGGCTACACCTTC
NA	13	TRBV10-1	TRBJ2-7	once	CASSDSGEYEQYF	TGCGCCAGCAGTGACTCGGGGGAGTACGAGCAGTACTTC
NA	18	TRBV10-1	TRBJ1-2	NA	CANPPPNRVSRANYGYTF	TGCGCCAACCCCCCCCCAAACAGGGTAAGTAGAGCTAACTATGGCTACACCTTC
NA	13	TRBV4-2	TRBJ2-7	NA	CASSQGDFYEQYF	TGTGCCAGCAGCCAAGGGGACTTCTACGAGCAGTACTTC
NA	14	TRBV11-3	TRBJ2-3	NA	CASSTGGSGDTQYF	TGTGCCAGCAGTACAGGCGGGTCCGGGGATACGCAGTATTTT
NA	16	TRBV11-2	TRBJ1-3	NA	CASSSEGTSAGNTIYF	TGTGCCAGCAGCTCAGAAGGGACTTCTGCGGGAAACACCATATATTTT
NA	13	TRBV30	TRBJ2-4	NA	CAWARGLKNIQYF	TGTGCCTGGGCGAGGGGCCTAAAAAACATTCAGTACTTC
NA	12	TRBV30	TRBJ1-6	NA	CAWTAGTSPLHF	TGTGCCTGGACGGCGGGGACTTCACCCCTCCACTTT
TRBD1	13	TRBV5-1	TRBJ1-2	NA	CASSLAGGYGYTF	TGCGCCAGCAGCTTGGCAGGGGGCTATGGCTACACCTTC
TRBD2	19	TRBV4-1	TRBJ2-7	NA	CASSQDGPRASGGTYEQYF	TGCGCCAGCAGCCAAGATGGGCCTAGGGCTAGCGGGGGGACCTACGAGCAGTACTTC
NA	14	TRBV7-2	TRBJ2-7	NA	CASSLGGIPYEQYF	TGTGCCAGCAGCTTAGGGGGGATCCCATACGAGCAGTACTTC
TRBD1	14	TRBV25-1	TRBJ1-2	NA	CASSEEGARWGYTF	TGTGCCAGCAGTGAAGAGGGGGCGCGATGGGGCTACACCTTC
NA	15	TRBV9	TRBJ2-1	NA	CASSVDPGSYNEQFF	TGTGCCAGCAGCGTAGATCCGGGGTCATACAATGAGCAGTTCTTC
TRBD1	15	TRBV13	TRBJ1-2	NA	CASSLGGQGNYGYTF	TGTGCCAGCAGCTTAGGGGGACAGGGGAACTATGGCTACACCTTC
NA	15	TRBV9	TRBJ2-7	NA	CASSVGGAGGDEQYF	TGTGCCAGCAGCGTAGGGGGCGCTGGTGGAGACGAGCAGTACTTC
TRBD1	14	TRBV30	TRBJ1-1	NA	CAWNVGAGGVEAFF	TGTGCCTGGAATGTCGGGGCAGGGGGGGTTGAAGCTTTCTTT
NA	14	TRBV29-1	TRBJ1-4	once	CSVIRGGNSEKLFF	TGCAGCGTCATACGAGGGGGTAACAGTGAAAAACTGTTTTTT
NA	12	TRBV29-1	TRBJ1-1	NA	CSVTDGMGRAFF	TGCAGCGTGACGGACGGGATGGGACGGGCTTTCTTT
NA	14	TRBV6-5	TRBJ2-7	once	CASSLDRDTYEQYF	TGTGCCAGCAGTCTCGACCGGGACACCTACGAGCAGTACTTC